This T cell receptor beta chain is from a study of OX40 agonist ivuxolimab in advanced cancers. The overall study: Patients received the agonistic anti-OX40 (CD134) antibody ivuxolimab. Prior anti-PD-1, anti-PD-L1 or anti-CTLA-4 therapy did not bar entry, and around 39% had some.

V shed 1 base, J shed 2 bases, and the junction held 3 bases outside the gene matches. In germline, CDR1 is SGHAT, CDR2 FQNNGV. There are 15 residues in the CDR3. This clone has just a few counts. Clones were read by immunoSEQ multiplex PCR, and TCRdb kept only the in-frame ones, dropping some. This table has around 50,000 clones, roughly 80% appearing once. This clonotype originated in an adult with an advanced solid tumor such as melanoma, head and neck, liver or kidney cancer. The sequenced sample was CD4+ or CD8+ T cells sorted from blood, obtained in a trial of the OX40 agonist ivuxolimab. This rearrangement joins TRBV11-2 to TRBJ2-7, with 9 bases lining up with TRBD2. This CDR3 is CASSLGSGSTYEQYF. The CDR3, as DNA: TGTGCCAGCAGCTTAGGTAGCGGGAGTACCTACGAGCAGTACTTC.